A selection of T cell receptor beta chains follows, all from one sample in a study of blood T cell repertoires in COVID-19. Only in-frame clones appear in the TCRdb table, and some are missing; sequencing was by immunoSEQ multiplex PCR. The repertoire holds about 200,000 clones, approximately 80% seen once, with roughly 13% in the top ten. Material for sequencing was peripheral blood. The receptors here all came from a man aged 45-65 years who had recovered from COVID-19. CDR3s include the opening cysteine and the closing phenylalanine or tryptophan. The D gene is left open where the match is weak. Only part of the rows carry a size: once, few, many, or a class if the clone is expanded.

16	TRBD2	NA	TRBV9	TRBJ2-1	TGTGCCAGCAGCGTAGGGCTAGCGGGGGTCTCCGATGAGCAGTTCTTC	CASSVGLAGVSDEQFF
13	NA	NA	TRBV25-1	TRBJ1-1	TGTGCCAGCATCCCCCCAACGGGCACTGAAGCTTTCTTT	CASIPPTGTEAFF
15	TRBD1	NA	TRBV7-6	TRBJ2-5	TGTGCCAGCAGTATCCGGACAGGGATTAGGGAGACCCAGTACTTC	CASSIRTGIRETQYF
18	TRBD1	NA	TRBV7-2	TRBJ1-3	TGTGCCAGCAGCTTAAACCCCCCCCAGCTCCAGGGGGAAAACACCATATATTTT	CASSLNPPQLQGENTIYF
15	TRBD1	NA	TRBV27	TRBJ1-4	TGTGCCACCCATGGACAGGTAGCAACTAATGAAAAACTGTTTTTT	CATHGQVATNEKLFF
18	NA	once	TRBV5-8	TRBJ1-2	TGTGCCAGCAGCTTGAGCGGTGCAGGGAACCGTCGGGGGAGAGGCTACACCTTC	CASSLSGAGNRRGRGYTF
15	NA	NA	TRBV30	TRBJ1-4	TGTGCCTGGAGTCATGGCGGGGGGCCTGTTGAAAAACTGTTTTTT	CAWSHGGGPVEKLFF
14	NA	NA	TRBV10-3	TRBJ1-5	TGTGCCATCAGTGCAGGGATCCACGATCAGCCCCAGCATTTT	CAISAGIHDQPQHF
13	NA	NA	TRBV9	TRBJ1-2	TGTGCCAGCAGCGTGAGGGGAGGAGATGGCTACACCTTC	CASSVRGGDGYTF
15	NA	many	TRBV5-1	TRBJ2-5	TGCGCCAGCAGCTTAGACTTGGTACCCCGAGAGACCCAGTACTTC	CASSLDLVPRETQYF
15	NA	few	TRBV5-4	TRBJ2-5	TGTGCCAGCAGCTTGGCCACTATGGGGAGAGAGACCCAGTACTTC	CASSLATMGRETQYF
16	TRBD1	NA	TRBV15	TRBJ1-1	TGTGCCACCAGCCCATCCCAGGGACAGATGGGCACTGAAGCTTTCTTT	CATSPSQGQMGTEAFF
13	NA	NA	TRBV2	TRBJ1-4	TGTGCCAGCATTCTCTTTCCTAATGAAAAACTGTTTTTT	CASILFPNEKLFF
12	TRBD1	NA	TRBV5-6	TRBJ2-5	TGTGCCAGCAGTTTAAACAGGGGCTCCCAGTACTTC	CASSLNRGSQYF
15	NA	NA	TRBV7-2	TRBJ2-1	TGTGCCAGCAGCCCCTCCGGGGTAACCTACAATGAGCAGTTCTTC	CASSPSGVTYNEQFF
13	NA	NA	TRBV2	TRBJ1-2	TGTGCCAGCAAACGGGGTTCGGAGTATGGCTACACCTTC	CASKRGSEYGYTF
16	TRBD2	NA	TRBV24-1	TRBJ2-2	TGTGCCACCAGTAGTAGCGGGGAACAGAACACCGGGGAGCTGTTTTTT	CATSSSGEQNTGELFF
11	NA	few	TRBV19	TRBJ2-7	TGTGCCAGCGGGACAATATACGAGCAGTACTTC	CASGTIYEQYF
15	NA	many	TRBV11-2	TRBJ2-1	TGTGCCAGCAGCTTTTATGGGAGCTCCTACAATGAGCAGTTCTTC	CASSFYGSSYNEQFF
16	TRBD2	NA	TRBV9	TRBJ2-3	TGTGCCAGCAGCGCTAGCGGGAGGGTTTCCACAGATACGCAGTATTTT	CASSASGRVSTDTQYF
15	TRBD1	NA	TRBV18	TRBJ1-6	TGTGCCAGCTCTCCAGAGACAGGACAGGGATCACCCCTCCACTTT	CASSPETGQGSPLHF
14	NA	NA	TRBV30	TRBJ1-2	TGTGCCTGGATCCCTCGGGACACCCTCAGGGGCTACACCTTC	CAWIPRDTLRGYTF
18	NA	NA	TRBV18	TRBJ2-6	TGTGCCAGCTCACTTACGACAGCCGGAGACTCTGGGGCCAACGTCCTGACTTTC	CASSLTTAGDSGANVLTF
15	TRBD2	once	TRBV5-6	TRBJ2-7	TGTGCCAGCAGCTTGGTCCCTAGCGGGAGGGGAGAGCAGTACTTC	CASSLVPSGRGEQYF
18	TRBD2	NA	TRBV7-9	TRBJ2-7	TGTGCCAGCAGAGATACTAGCGGGAGGGCCAAAGCGTCCTACGAGCAGTACTTC	CASRDTSGRAKASYEQYF
15	NA	NA	TRBV5-1	TRBJ1-1	TGCGCCAGCAGCTTGGAAGGGGCCCGGAACACTGAAGCTTTCTTT	CASSLEGARNTEAFF
15	TRBD2	NA	TRBV7-8	TRBJ2-3	TGTGCCAGCAGCCCTGCTAGCGGGAGCACAGATACGCAGTATTTT	CASSPASGSTDTQYF
15	TRBD1	NA	TRBV6-1	TRBJ2-7	TGTGCCAGCAGTGAAGCGGAGGACAGGGGTCGCGAGCAGTACTTC	CASSEAEDRGREQYF
14	TRBD1	NA	TRBV5-1	TRBJ2-5	TGCGCCAGCAGCTATACAGGGGACCAAGAGACCCAGTACTTC	CASSYTGDQETQYF
17	TRBD1	NA	TRBV7-2	TRBJ2-3	TGTGCCAGCAGCTTAAGTCCCCCGGGACAGGGCACAGATACGCAGTATTTT	CASSLSPPGQGTDTQYF
13	NA	few	TRBV6-6	TRBJ2-7	TGTGCCAGCGATTCGACTAACGACTACGAGCAGTACTTC	CASDSTNDYEQYF
12	NA	NA	TRBV14	TRBJ1-1	TGTGCCAGCAGCCAAGCCGGGTTTTATGCTTTCTTT	CASSQAGFYAFF
14	NA	NA	TRBV7-2	TRBJ1-5	TGTGCCAGCAGCTTACAGGATAGCAATCAGCCCCAGCATTTT	CASSLQDSNQPQHF
16	NA	NA	TRBV11-2	TRBJ2-1	TGTGCCAGCAGCTTTTATTCGGGACGGAGGGTGAATGAGCAGTTCTTC	CASSFYSGRRVNEQFF
17	TRBD2	once	TRBV4-2	TRBJ2-1	TGTGCCAGCAGCCAAGAGTTACTAGCGGGGGGATTTAATGAGCAGTTCTTC	CASSQELLAGGFNEQFF
13	NA	NA	TRBV4-3	TRBJ1-5	TGCGCCAGCAGCCAGAGTAGCAATCAGCCCCAGCATTTT	CASSQSSNQPQHF
16	TRBD1	NA	TRBV6-2/TRBV6-3	TRBJ1-4	TGTGCCAGCAGTTCGACCGGGACAGACACTAATGAAAAACTGTTTTTT	CASSSTGTDTNEKLFF
16	TRBD2	NA	TRBV7-2	TRBJ2-5	TGTGCCAGCAGCCCCCAGCCACTAGCGGGCCAAGAGACCCAGTACTTC	CASSPQPLAGQETQYF
15	NA	NA	TRBV7-8	TRBJ2-3	TGTGCCAGCAGCTTTTTGAGCGGATTCGGAGATACGCAGTATTTT	CASSFLSGFGDTQYF
14	NA	NA	TRBV30	TRBJ1-5	TGTGCCTGGAGTGTCAATTACATTACTCAGCCCCAGCATTTT	CAWSVNYITQPQHF
13	NA	NA	TRBV29-1	TRBJ1-2	TGCAGCGTAATCGCAGGGCGTCTCTATGGCTACACCTTC	CSVIAGRLYGYTF
16	NA	NA	TRBV3-1/TRBV3-2	TRBJ2-2	TGTGCCAGCAGCCAAGGCAGAGCAGGGCGCACCGGGGAGCTGTTTTTT	CASSQGRAGRTGELFF
17	NA	NA	TRBV21-1	TRBJ2-3	TGTGCCAGCCCTTTACTGAGTCTAGCGGTAAGCACAGATACGCAGTATTTT	CASPLLSLAVSTDTQYF
13	TRBD1	NA	TRBV2	TRBJ2-3	TGTGCCAGCAGTGAAGGGGGACAGGGGCCTAGGTATTTT	CASSEGGQGPRYF
12	NA	NA	TRBV14	TRBJ1-5	TGTGCCAGCAGCCAAGATGGCCGGCCCCAGCATTTT	CASSQDGRPQHF
13	TRBD1	NA	TRBV7-2	TRBJ2-1	TGTGCCAGTGGACAGGGGGCTGGCAATGAGCAGTTCTTC	CASGQGAGNEQFF
17	TRBD2	few	TRBV11-2	TRBJ2-3	TGTGCCAGCAGCTTAGGGTGGACTAGCGGGAGCTCAGATACGCAGTATTTT	CASSLGWTSGSSDTQYF
13	NA	NA	TRBV6-5	TRBJ1-4	TGTGCCAGCAGTTACTCAAACAGGAAAAAACTGTTTTTT	CASSYSNRKKLFF
17	TRBD1	once	TRBV29-1	TRBJ2-5	TGCAGCGGGAGTATGACAGGGGGCAGAGGAGGACGAGAGACCCAGTACTTC	CSGSMTGGRGGRETQYF
16	NA	few	TRBV5-1	TRBJ2-1	TGCGCCAGCAGCAACGTTGGTAGCGGCCCCTACAATGAGCAGTTCTTC	CASSNVGSGPYNEQFF
14	TRBD2	few	TRBV7-3	TRBJ2-5	TGTGCCAGCAGCTTGGTGGGAGGGGTGGAGACCCAGTACTTC	CASSLVGGVETQYF
14	TRBD2	NA	TRBV27	TRBJ2-1	TGTGCCAGCAGTTCGCTGGGACTAGCGCGTGAGCAGTTCTTC	CASSSLGLAREQFF
15	TRBD1	NA	TRBV4-2	TRBJ1-6	TGTGCCAGTGGGGGACAGGGACGCTATAATTCACCCCTCCACTTT	CASGGQGRYNSPLHF
13	NA	few	TRBV5-5	TRBJ2-5	TGTGCCAGCAGCTACAGCTACCAAGAGACCCAGTACTTC	CASSYSYQETQYF
14	TRBD1	NA	TRBV5-4	TRBJ2-7	TGTGCCAGCAGCTTGGTGAGGGACAGCTACGAGCAGTACTTC	CASSLVRDSYEQYF
15	TRBD2	NA	TRBV5-4	TRBJ2-2	TGTGCCAGCAGCTTGGTGGCTAGCGGCGCCGGGGAGCTGTTTTTT	CASSLVASGAGELFF
16	NA	NA	TRBV28	TRBJ2-1	TGTGCCAGCAGGCCTCTTGAGCGGAACTCCTACAATGAGCAGTTCTTC	CASRPLERNSYNEQFF